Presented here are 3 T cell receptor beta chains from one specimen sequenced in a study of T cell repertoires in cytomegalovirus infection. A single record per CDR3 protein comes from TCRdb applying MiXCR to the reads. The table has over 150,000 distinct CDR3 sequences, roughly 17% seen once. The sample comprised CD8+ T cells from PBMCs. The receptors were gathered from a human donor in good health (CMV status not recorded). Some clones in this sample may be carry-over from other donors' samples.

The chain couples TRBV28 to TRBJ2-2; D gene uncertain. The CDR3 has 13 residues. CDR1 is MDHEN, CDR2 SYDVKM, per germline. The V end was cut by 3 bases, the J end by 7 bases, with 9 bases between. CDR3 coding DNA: TGTGCCAGCAGTTTGAATGGGGTCGGGGAGCTGTTTTTT. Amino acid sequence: CASSLNGVGELFF.

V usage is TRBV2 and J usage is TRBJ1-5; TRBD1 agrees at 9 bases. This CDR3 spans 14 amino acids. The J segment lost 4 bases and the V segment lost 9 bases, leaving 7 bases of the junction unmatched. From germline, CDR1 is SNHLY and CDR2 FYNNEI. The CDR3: CARGTGNRNQPQHF. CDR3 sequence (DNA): TGTGCCAGGGGGACAGGGAATAGGAATCAGCCCCAGCATTTT.

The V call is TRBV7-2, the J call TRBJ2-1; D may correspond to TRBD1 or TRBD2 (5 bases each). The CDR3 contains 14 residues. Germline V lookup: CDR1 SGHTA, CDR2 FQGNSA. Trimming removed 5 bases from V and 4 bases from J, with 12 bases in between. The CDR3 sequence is CASSHRDGYNEQFF. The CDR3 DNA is TGTGCCAGCAGCCACCGGGACGGTTACAATGAGCAGTTCTTC. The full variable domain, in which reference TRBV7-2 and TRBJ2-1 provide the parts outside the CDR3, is GAGVSQSPSNKVTEKGKDVELRCDPISGHTALYWYRQSLGQGLEFLIYFQGNSAPDKSGLPSDRFSAERTGGSVSTLTIQRTQQEDSAVYLCASSHRDGYNEQFFGPGTRLTVL.